A single sample gave rise to the 30 T cell receptor beta chains below, sequenced in a study of T cell responses to AZD1222 COVID-19 vaccine. The table came from immunoSEQ multiplex PCR; TCRdb's copy has only in-frame clones and leaves some out. The table includes 150,000 to 200,000 clones, 80% to 95% detected once. The input for sequencing was peripheral blood, taken on day 0 of AZD1222 vaccination. All receptors come from an adult in good health.

The rearrangement joins TRBV2 to TRBJ2-7; 7 bases match TRBD1. This CDR3 contains 13 residues. J was trimmed by 1 base and V by 8 bases; bases with no gene match: 5. From germline, CDR1 is SNHLY and CDR2 FYNNEI. The CDR3 DNA reads as TGTGCCAGCCGAGGACAGGAATCCTACGAGCAGTACTTC. Translation gives CASRGQESYEQYF.

The chain joins TRBV3-1 (or the pseudogene TRBV3-2) to TRBJ1-2; D call uncertain. This CDR3 region has 14 residues. In germline, CDR1 is LGHDT, CDR2 YNNKEL (reference sequence). The V end was cut by 1 base, the J end by 8 bases, with 14 bases between. CDR3 amino acids: CASSQVGQFNGYTF. DNA for the CDR3: TGTGCCAGCAGCCAAGTTGGTCAATTTAACGGCTACACCTTC.

The V call is TRBV18, the J call TRBJ2-7; unclear D gene. Per germline, CDR1 KGHSH and CDR2 LQKENI. Trimming took 5 bases from V and 4 from J, leaving 3 bases between them. The length of the CDR3 is 10 residues. The CDR3 region has the DNA TGTGCCAGCTCAGGATACGAGCAGTACTTC. Its protein is CASSGYEQYF.

On this clone itself: Other DNA sequences in the sample encode the same CDR3. The V and J genes are TRBV7-3 and TRBJ1-1, with unresolved D. With 3 bases removed from V and 2 bases from J, the gap between germline ends came to 7 bases. This CDR3 spans 13 amino acids. Germline loops: CDR1 SGHTA, CDR2 FQGTGA. The CDR3 is CASSFGGNTEAFF. CDR3 bases: TGTGCCAGCAGCTTTGGAGGAAACACTGAAGCTTTCTTT.

This chain links TRBV29-1 with TRBJ1-4; 7 bases fit TRBD1. The CDR3 is 14 amino acids. Unmatched junction bases numbered 9, after V lost 7 bases and J lost 4 bases. Germline V gene data show CDR1 as SQVTM and CDR2 as ANQGSEA. CDR3 DNA sequence: TGCAGCGCCGCGTCCCGGGACAGTAATGAAAAACTGTTTTTT. As protein: CSAASRDSNEKLFF. Full variable domain (remainder filled in from reference TRBV29-1 and TRBJ1-4): SAVISQKPSRDICQRGTSLTIQCQVDSQVTMMFWYRQQPGQSLTLIATANQGSEATYESGFVIDKFPISRPNLTFSTLTVSNMSPEDSSIYLCSAASRDSNEKLFFGSGTQLSVL.

The CDR3 nucleotides are TGTGCCAGCAGTGAATTTGGAGGGGGGGCAGCTTTCTTT. Its protein is CASSEFGGGAAFF. This chain connects TRBV25-1 to TRBJ1-1; the D gene is possibly TRBD1 (6 bases). The CDR3 totals 13 residues. Germline loops: CDR1 MGHDK, CDR2 SYGVNS. V lost 1 base and J 10 bases, leaving 13 bases between the germline ends. The variable domain in full, with the rest retrieved from reference TRBV25-1 and TRBJ1-1, is EADIYQTPRYLVIGTGKKITLECSQTMGHDKMYWYQQDPGMELHLIHYSYGVNSTEKGDLSSESTVSRIRTEHFPLTLESARPSHTSQYLCASSEFGGGAAFFGQGTRLTVV.

The chain recombines TRBV28 with TRBJ1-2; D uncertain. CDR1 and CDR2 from the germline V gene are MDHEN and SYDVKM. This CDR3 spans 14 amino acids. The germline V and J ends were trimmed by 1 base and 4 bases, with 10 bases remaining between them. CDR3 loop: CASSLSADFYGYTF. Written as DNA, the CDR3 is TGTGCCAGCAGTTTATCGGCAGACTTCTATGGCTACACCTTC.

The chain couples TRBV24-1 to TRBJ1-1; D remains ambiguous. The CDR3 extends over 14 amino acids. V was shortened by 7 bases and J by 1 base, with 12 bases between the two germline ends. Germline V gene data show CDR1 as KGHDR and CDR2 as SFDVKD. CDR3 amino acids: CATRGRPENTEAFF. The DNA of the CDR3 is TGTGCCACCAGAGGTCGTCCGGAGAACACTGAAGCTTTCTTT.

The chain joins TRBV6-5 to TRBJ2-4; 7 positions agree with TRBD1. There are 15 residues in the CDR3. Trimming removed 5 bases from V and 4 bases from J; junction bases left unmatched: 8. CDR1 and CDR2 (germline): MNHEY, SVGAGI. CDR3 sequence (DNA): TGTGCCAGCAGTCCCTCGGGACAGCAAAAAAACATTCAGTACTTC. Translation: CASSPSGQQKNIQYF.

The rearrangement uses TRBV6-2 or TRBV6-3 and TRBJ1-2; TRBD1 matches at 10 bases. CDR1 and CDR2 from the germline V gene are MNHEY and SVGEGT. V was pared by 6 bases and J by 8 bases, with 9 bases of the junction left unmatched. The CDR3 length is 14 residues. CDR3 DNA sequence: TGTGCCAGCAGCACCGGGACAGGGGTTAGCGGCTACACCTTC. Translation gives CASSTGTGVSGYTF.

The chain has TRBV5-4 and TRBJ1-6; perhaps TRBD1 as D (5 bases). This CDR3 contains 15 residues. The germline gives CDR1 SGHNT, CDR2 YYREEE (reference sequence). The V end lost 1 base, the J end lost 8 bases, and 13 bases lay between the germline ends. The DNA for the CDR3 is TGTGCCAGCAGCTTGTTGTCCGGGGGTGATTCACCCCTCCACTTT. Translated, it gives CASSLLSGGDSPLHF. The full variable domain, rest sourced from reference TRBV5-4 and TRBJ1-6, is ETGVTQSPTHLIKTRGQQVTLRCSSQSGHNTVSWYQQALGQGPQFIFQYYREEENGRGNFPPRFSGLQFPNYSSELNVNALELDDSALYLCASSLLSGGDSPLHFGNGTRLTVT.

The chain joins TRBV10-3 to TRBJ1-5; 9 bases are a match to TRBD1. The CDR3 covers 18 residues. J lost 7 bases, V lost 7 bases, and 20 bases had no gene match. The germline V gene has CDR1 ENHRY and CDR2 SYGVKD. CDR3 in DNA: TGTGCCATCATGGACGAAACCGCGAGGACAGGGGTCGGACAGCCCCAGCATTTT. Translation: CAIMDETARTGVGQPQHF.

The chain recombines TRBV2 with TRBJ2-3; no reliable D call. The ends were cut back, 3 bases at V and 0 bases at J, with 4 bases in the middle. Germline V gives CDR1 SNHLY, CDR2 FYNNEI. CDR3 length equals 13 residues. For the CDR3, the DNA is TGTGCCAGCAGTGAGACGAGCACAGATACGCAGTATTTT. It encodes CASSETSTDTQYF.

V gene TRBV18 combines with J gene TRBJ1-2; D not certain. V dropped 3 bases and J dropped 2 bases, with 13 bases sitting between them. The CDR3 consists of 15 residues. Germline CDR1 and CDR2: KGHSH and LQKENI. DNA of the CDR3: TGTGCCAGCTCACCCGAAGGCTTGGCGAACTATGGCTACACCTTC. Its translation: CASSPEGLANYGYTF.

V usage is TRBV7-3 and J usage is TRBJ2-3; a possible D gene is TRBD1 (6 bases). Trimming took off 5 bases at V and 0 bases at J, with 24 bases between the two ends. CDR1 SGHTA and CDR2 FQGTGA come from the germline V gene. The CDR3 sequence is 19 residues long. DNA of the CDR3: TGTGCCAGCAGCACCCGAGCGCCGAACAGGGTATCTAGCACAGATACGCAGTATTTT. It specifies CASSTRAPNRVSSTDTQYF.

V and J are TRBV18 and TRBJ1-1, with D perhaps matching TRBD1 (6 bases). Germline assignment: CDR1 KGHSH and CDR2 LQKENI. The ends were cut back, 0 bases at V and 1 base at J, with 12 bases in the middle. The length of the CDR3 is 16 residues. The CDR3 DNA reads as TGTGCCAGCTCACCACCCGGTTTGACAGGGAACACTGAAGCTTTCTTT. This codes for CASSPPGLTGNTEAFF. Variable domain in full (rest from reference TRBV18 and TRBJ1-1): NAGVMQNPRHLVRRRGQEARLRCSPMKGHSHVYWYRQLPEEGLKFMVYLQKENIIDESGMPKERFSAEFPKEGPSILRIQQVVRGDSAAYFCASSPPGLTGNTEAFFGQGTRLTVV.

The J gene is TRBJ1-1, the V gene TRBV5-1; D not resolved. This CDR3 has 15 residues. Between the trimmed V and J ends, which lost 0 bases and 0 bases, there was a span of 9 bases. Germline CDR1 reads SGHRS; CDR2 reads YFSETQ. The CDR3 loop is CASSLVGNMNTEAFF. CDR3 coding DNA: TGCGCCAGCAGCTTGGTAGGGAACATGAACACTGAAGCTTTCTTT.

This sequence joins TRBV30 and TRBJ1-4; 9 positions agree with TRBD1. After removal of 1 base from V and 3 bases from J, the junction contained 3 bases not matched to a gene. Germline CDR1 GTSNPN, CDR2 SVGIG (reference sequence). The CDR3 has 15 residues. CDR3 protein: CAWSGGQGPNEKLFF. The CDR3, as DNA: TGTGCCTGGAGTGGGGGACAGGGACCTAATGAAAAACTGTTTTTT.

The genes are TRBV6-5 and TRBJ2-7; D might be TRBD1 (7 bases). V was clipped by 2 bases and J by 0 bases, with 14 bases between them. Germline CDR1 is MNHEY and CDR2 is SVGAGI. The CDR3 is 16 amino acids. Here the CDR3 DNA reads TGTGCCAGCAGTTACCCCCCAGGGGGGAGCTCCTACGAGCAGTACTTC. This sequence encodes CASSYPPGGSSYEQYF.

In this sample, this clone turned up a few times. The rearrangement joins TRBV7-8 to TRBJ2-2; TRBD1 might be the D (6 bases). The CDR3 is 15 residues long. Germline-derived CDR1 and CDR2 are SGHVS and FQNEAQ. Trimming removed 6 bases from V and 5 bases from J, with 16 bases in between. In nucleotides, the CDR3 is TGTGCCAGCAGTCAACGGCAGGGGCCAACCGGGGAGCTGTTTTTT. Protein product: CASSQRQGPTGELFF.

The chain combines TRBV20-1 with TRBJ2-7; perhaps D is TRBD1 or TRBD2 (6 bases each). The CDR3 is 13 amino acids. Deletions cut 3 bases from V and 3 bases from J, with 12 bases between. The V gene's germline CDR1 is DFQATT and CDR2 SNEGSKA (reference sequence). The CDR3 here is CSASWGAYYEQYF. CDR3 coding DNA: TGCAGTGCTAGTTGGGGGGCCTACTACGAGCAGTACTTC.

The gene calls are TRBV4-1 and TRBJ1-2, with a tentative D call TRBD1 (5 bases). Germline loops: CDR1 MGHRA, CDR2 YSYEKL. Between the trimmed V and J ends, which lost 1 base and 5 bases, there was a span of 14 bases. CDR3 length: 15 amino acids. In nucleotides, the CDR3 is TGCGCCAGCAGCCAAGCTGACCGACAGCAATATGGCTACACCTTC. Encoded protein: CASSQADRQQYGYTF.

The V gene is TRBV7-9, the J gene TRBJ1-1; D is ambiguous. Germline CDR1 reads SEHNR; CDR2 reads FQNEAQ (reference sequence). Trimming removed 5 bases at V and 7 bases at J, with 17 bases between. The CDR3 extends over 14 amino acids. The CDR3, as DNA: TGTGCCAGCAGCCCAGGACGCGCCGGCCTTGAAGCTTTCTTT. It codes for CASSPGRAGLEAFF.

The gene calls are TRBV28 and TRBJ1-4; possible D gene TRBD1, 6 bases. The V gene lost 6 bases and the J gene lost 7 bases, with 21 bases spanning the gap. The CDR3 loop spans 16 amino acids. Germline V gives CDR1 MDHEN, CDR2 SYDVKM. The CDR3 bases are TGTGCCAGCAGCCCACCAGTACAGGGAGTTAGTGAAAAACTGTTTTTT. Translation gives CASSPPVQGVSEKLFF.

This rearrangement joins TRBV3-1 (or the pseudogene TRBV3-2) to TRBJ1-1; perhaps TRBD1 as D (5 bases). Germline V gene data show CDR1 as LGHDT and CDR2 as YNNKEL (reference sequence). With 0 bases removed from V and 0 bases from J, the gap between germline ends came to 11 bases. This CDR3 comprises 16 residues. The CDR3 loop reads CASSQDFGHLNTEAFF. CDR3 DNA: TGTGCCAGCAGCCAAGATTTCGGACACCTGAACACTGAAGCTTTCTTT.

This chain connects TRBV7-8 to TRBJ1-2; D remains unclear. CDR3 size: 12 residues. The germline V gene encodes CDR1 SGHVS and CDR2 FQNEAQ. The germline V and J ends were trimmed by 5 bases and 4 bases, with 8 bases remaining between them. CDR3 amino acids: CASSRRPYGYTF. Written as DNA, the CDR3 is TGTGCCAGCAGCCGACGACCCTATGGCTACACCTTC. The variable domain in full, completed from reference TRBV7-8 and TRBJ1-2, reads GAGVSQSPRYKVAKRGQDVALRCDPISGHVSLFWYQQALGQGPEFLTYFQNEAQLDKSGLPSDRFFAERPEGSVSTLKIQRTQQEDSAVYLCASSRRPYGYTFGSGTRLTVV.

The genes are TRBV27 and TRBJ1-1; 10 nucleotides align to TRBD1. Losses at the gene ends were 5 bases for V and 5 bases for J; bases not matched to a gene: 11. Germline CDR1 and CDR2: MNHEY and SMNVEV (reference sequence). The CDR3 contains 16 residues. CDR3 in DNA: TGTGCCAGCAGTGCCCAGACAGGGGGCTTGGGGACTGAAGCTTTCTTT. Translation: CASSAQTGGLGTEAFF.

The J gene is TRBJ1-6, the V gene TRBV11-2; no reliable D call. Trimming stripped 1 base from V and 9 bases from J, with 13 bases between. The CDR3 totals 15 residues. CDR1 SGHAT and CDR2 FQNNGV come from the germline V gene. The chain's CDR3 is CASSLGLSSSSPLHF. The CDR3 DNA is TGTGCCAGCAGCTTAGGTCTGTCCTCAAGTTCACCCCTCCACTTT.

The chain uses TRBV6-5 and TRBJ1-2; D possibly corresponds to TRBD1 (6 bases). This CDR3 is built from 12 residues. The germline V gene encodes CDR1 MNHEY and CDR2 SVGAGI. V was trimmed by 7 bases and J by 5 bases, leaving 11 bases between them. This CDR3 reads CASNREWYGYTF. In DNA, the CDR3 is TGTGCCAGCAACAGGGAGTGGTATGGCTACACCTTC.

This clone was counted once. CDR3 sequence (DNA): TGTGCCAGCAGTGAGGTACGAGGGTTCACTGAAGCTTTCTTT. Encoded protein: CASSEVRGFTEAFF. The chain combines TRBV2 with TRBJ1-1; no reliable D call. This CDR3 contains 14 residues. In germline, CDR1 is SNHLY, CDR2 FYNNEI. V gave up 3 bases and J gave up 4 bases, with 12 bases separating them.